What follows describes a single T cell receptor beta chain. At least ten counts were recorded for this clonotype. Its antigen is still unknown. Within one base of it there is no much larger clone, and no base qualities were kept. Library method: PCR. The listed sequencing device is Illumina HiSeq 2500. To reduce PCR and sequencing biases, unique molecular identifiers were incorporated into the TCR beta cDNA libraries. Every 1 to 10 million input T cells yielded roughly 500,000 cDNA molecules, meaning each molecule approximated one T cell. The patient libraries were prepared and sequenced with the same protocol used for the earlier healthy control dataset. Samples belonging to the same batch were prepared together, multiplexed and sequenced on a shared HiSeq lane. Per the source publication's procedure: Raw barcoded reads were processed with MIGEC, discarding single-read molecular identifier groups before consensus assembly and CDR3 extraction. Clonotype tables were post-analysed with VDJtools, and diversity was normalized by down-sampling all datasets to the smallest sample size. In repertoire overlap clustering, CDR3 amino acid sequences, but not nucleotide sequences, were matched to correct batch-related cross-sample contamination. TCRdb reprocessed the public reads (quality trimming at Q25 with fastp, clone calling with MiXCR) and kept in-frame beta chains. Each CDR3 protein gets just one entry, which takes the most common genes and DNA from the rows behind it. The V and J calls and clone size are TCRdb's, not the authors'. This sample comprises about 570,000 distinct CDR3 sequences, 34% of them detected only once. 4.5% to 7.5% of the sample is held by the ten biggest clonotypes.

The entry originates in a study of post-analysis software for immune sequencing data (dated by TCRdb to the mid-2010s). Regarding the complete study: Relapsing-remitting, secondary progressive and progressive-relapsing multiple sclerosis were recorded as disease courses, and subtype annotation was lacking for some patients. The patient repertoires were compared against about 10 previously published healthy control repertoires obtained from donors aged roughly 6 to 28 years. A subset of samples was prepared in parallel using single-end sample barcoding, then pooled and co-amplified after Illumina adapter ligation.

To demonstrate the VDJtools post-analysis software, the study profiled TCR beta repertoires from the peripheral blood of about 13 young patients with multiple sclerosis. The multiple sclerosis patients were children and adolescents ranging in age from roughly 6 to 15 years. Study-level results and caveats: A handful of TRBV segments, including TRBV5-6, TRBV5-1 and TRBV20-1, were significantly more frequent in patients than controls. Direct clustering with F measure showed strong co-clustering of samples prepared in the same batch, prompting a batch-effect correction. The multiple sclerosis patient group was slightly younger than the control group. Multiple sclerosis patients had significantly lower normalized Chao1 diversity than controls, a result that suggests substantial peripheral T-cell clonal expansion.

The CDR3 covers 14 residues, taking in both the cysteine and the phenylalanine. Only the CDR3 DNA stays, 42 bases, in frame from base 1. The junction shows trimming of 1 base on V and 6 bases on J, plus 14 bases between the germline ends. Per the germline V gene (reference sequence), DFQATT is the CDR1 and SNEGSKA is the CDR2. Material: blood. The clonotype comes from a girl aged 2 to 17 with multiple sclerosis. Rearrangement joined TRBV20-1 to TRBJ2-3, with a weak D call of TRBD2 (7 bases match). Read as DNA, the sequence is TGCAGTGCTAGAGGGGGGGGCGCAGCCGATACGCAGTATTTT. It translates as CSARGGGAADTQYF.